The 32 T cell receptor beta chains below were found in one sample sequenced in a study of T cell repertoires in cytomegalovirus infection. TCRdb used MiXCR to reprocess the reads, holding one entry per CDR3 protein. Of roughly 500,000 distinct CDR3 sequences listed, approximately 11% are singletons. Sequencing was done on a sample of PBMCs. The receptor set was obtained from a human donor in good health (CMV status not recorded). Some clones in this sample may be carry-over from other donors' samples.

This sequence joins TRBV5-1 and TRBJ2-6; 7 nucleotides agree with TRBD1. The V gene's germline CDR1 is SGHRS and CDR2 YFSETQ. Losses at the gene ends were 0 bases for V and 4 bases for J; bases not matched to a gene: 7. The CDR3 length is 17 residues. CDR3 nucleotides: TGCGCCAGCAGCTTGGGTAGGGGGCTCCGCGGGGCCAACGTCCTGACTTTC. This gives the protein CASSLGRGLRGANVLTF.

This clonotype was detected a few times. This sequence joins TRBV6-5 and TRBJ1-5; D call uncertain. Between the trimmed V and J ends, which lost 0 bases and 5 bases, there was a span of 5 bases. The CDR3 covers 13 residues. Looked up from germline, CDR1 is MNHEY and CDR2 is SVGAGI. CDR3 residues: CASSYSLDQPQHF. In DNA, the CDR3 is TGTGCCAGCAGTTACTCGTTGGATCAGCCCCAGCATTTT.

This clonotype was counted a few times. The chain recombines TRBV29-1 with TRBJ1-1; D gene uncertain. The V end lost 5 bases, the J end lost 6 bases, and 13 bases lay between the germline ends. The CDR3 is 12 residues long. CDR1 SQVTM and CDR2 ANQGSEA come from the germline V gene. The CDR3 protein is CSVFISGAEAFF. The CDR3 DNA sequence: TGCAGCGTTTTTATCTCGGGTGCTGAAGCTTTCTTT.

This chain uses TRBV18 with TRBJ2-1, with D uncertain. V dropped 5 bases and J dropped 1 base, with 3 bases sitting between them. Germline V gene data show CDR1 as KGHSH and CDR2 as LQKENI. CDR3 length: 12 amino acids. The CDR3 bases are TGTGCCAGCTCAGAATCCTACAATGAGCAGTTCTTC. It is translated as CASSESYNEQFF. The whole variable domain, filled in from reference TRBV18 and TRBJ2-1, reads NAGVMQNPRHLVRRRGQEARLRCSPMKGHSHVYWYRQLPEEGLKFMVYLQKENIIDESGMPKERFSAEFPKEGPSILRIQQVVRGDSAAYFCASSESYNEQFFGPGTRLTVL.

This clonotype was seen repeatedly, ten times or more. V is TRBV12-3 or TRBV12-4 and J is TRBJ1-5; TRBD1 is a possible D gene (6 bases). CDR3 length: 14 residues. V was pared by 6 bases and J by 6 bases, with 15 bases between. The CDR3 region is CASRIGGSAQPQHF. DNA for the CDR3: TGTGCCAGCAGGATAGGGGGGTCGGCTCAGCCCCAGCATTTT.

Many counts were recorded for this clonotype. The chain has TRBV6-1 and TRBJ2-7, with 7 positions matching TRBD2. Unmatched junction bases numbered 20, after V lost 5 bases and J lost 7 bases. CDR1 is MNHNS and CDR2 is SASEGT in the germline V gene. The CDR3 is made up of 17 amino acids. The CDR3 sequence: CASSPLRWGGSEDEQYF. For the CDR3, the DNA is TGTGCCAGCAGTCCTCTCCGATGGGGCGGGAGCGAGGATGAGCAGTACTTC.

This clonotype was found many times. The chain joins TRBV7-9 to TRBJ1-1; 12 bases are a match to TRBD1. Per the germline V gene, CDR1 is SEHNR and CDR2 is FQNEAQ (reference sequence). The CDR3 length is 15 residues. V lost 3 bases to trimming and J lost 6 bases; unmatched junction nucleotides: 5. CDR3 amino acids: CASSFPGQGASEAFF. CDR3 bases: TGTGCCAGCAGCTTCCCGGGACAGGGGGCTTCTGAAGCTTTCTTT.

This clonotype was counted at least ten times. V usage is TRBV11-2 and J usage is TRBJ2-7; D could derive from TRBD1 or TRBD2 (5 bases each). Per the germline V gene, CDR1 is SGHAT and CDR2 is FQNNGV. The CDR3 covers 13 residues. V was trimmed by 4 bases and J by 1 base, leaving 8 bases between them. This chain's CDR3 is CASSWDQSYEQYF. In DNA form, the CDR3 reads TGTGCCAGCAGCTGGGACCAATCCTACGAGCAGTACTTC. Variable domain in full (rest from reference TRBV11-2 and TRBJ2-7): EAGVAQSPRYKIIEKRQSVAFWCNPISGHATLYWYQQILGQGPKLLIQFQNNGVVDDSQLPKDRFSAERLKGVDSTLKIQPAKLEDSAVYLCASSWDQSYEQYFGPGTRLTVT.

The V and J genes are TRBV14 and TRBJ1-1; 8 bases map to TRBD1. Germline trimming cut 1 base from V and 11 bases from J; bases unmatched to any gene: 9. The CDR3 has 14 amino acids. The germline CDR1 and CDR2 sequences are SGHDN and FVKESK. This chain's CDR3 is CASSQAAGGGLAFF. The CDR3 DNA follows: TGTGCCAGCAGCCAAGCCGCAGGGGGCGGATTGGCTTTCTTT.

This clonotype showed up many times. The chain recombines TRBV28 with TRBJ2-1, with 8 positions matching TRBD2. The CDR3 is 14 residues long. The J segment lost 8 bases and the V segment lost 7 bases, leaving 10 bases of the junction unmatched. Germline CDR1 MDHEN, CDR2 SYDVKM. CDR3 region: CASIAGSGSYEQFF. The CDR3 DNA reads TGTGCCAGCATAGCGGGCAGCGGGAGTTATGAGCAGTTCTTC.

This clonotype appeared many times. The CDR3: CASGTLAPSTDTQYF. DNA of the CDR3: TGTGCCAGCGGAACACTAGCGCCGAGCACAGATACGCAGTATTTT. The rearrangement links TRBV2 to TRBJ2-3; 7 bases match TRBD2. Per germline, CDR1 SNHLY and CDR2 FYNNEI. V was pared by 8 bases and J by 0 bases, with 8 bases of the junction left unmatched. CDR3 length: 15 residues.

This clonotype was recorded many times. V gene TRBV11-2 combines with J gene TRBJ2-2, with TRBD2 as a possible D gene (5 bases). V lost 1 base, J lost 3 bases, and 9 bases lay in between. This CDR3 region has 15 residues. Germline V gene data show CDR1 as SGHAT and CDR2 as FQNNGV. CDR3 region: CASSLVGADTGELFF. The CDR3 region has the DNA TGTGCCAGCAGCTTAGTGGGAGCGGACACCGGGGAGCTGTTTTTT.

A few counts support this clonotype. The gene calls are TRBV12-3 or TRBV12-4 and TRBJ1-6; D ambiguous. The V gene lost 7 bases and the J gene lost 7 bases, with 8 bases spanning the gap. The CDR3 totals 12 residues. CDR3 sequence (DNA): TGTGCCAGCAACCGACTCAATTCACCCCTCCACTTT. This translates into CASNRLNSPLHF.

This clonotype has a count of ten or more. This sequence joins TRBV7-2 and TRBJ1-4, with D possibly matching TRBD1 (6 bases). Germline V gene sequence: CDR1 SGHTA, CDR2 FQGNSA. The CDR3 has 16 amino acids. The V end was cut by 2 bases, the J end by 8 bases, with 18 bases between. CDR3 bases: TGTGCCAGCAGCTTACTGTCGGGACACTTTGGCGAAAAACTGTTTTTT. As protein: CASSLLSGHFGEKLFF.

The table lists this clonotype with many counts. The rearrangement uses TRBV7-2 and TRBJ1-2; D uncertain. This CDR3 spans 15 amino acids. Germline CDR1 and CDR2: SGHTA and FQGNSA. The V gene lost 5 bases and the J gene lost 0 bases, with 13 bases spanning the gap. CDR3 sequence: CASSPTGLSNYGYTF. CDR3 nucleotide sequence: TGTGCCAGCAGCCCCACCGGGCTCTCTAACTATGGCTACACCTTC. The full variable domain, completed using reference TRBV7-2 and TRBJ1-2, is GAGVSQSPSNKVTEKGKDVELRCDPISGHTALYWYRQSLGQGLEFLIYFQGNSAPDKSGLPSDRFSAERTGGSVSTLTIQRTQQEDSAVYLCASSPTGLSNYGYTFGSGTRLTVV.

This clonotype has ten or more counts. V usage is TRBV5-1 and J usage is TRBJ2-2; no clear D gene. Germline lookup yields CDR1 SGHRS and CDR2 YFSETQ. V lost 0 bases and J 7 bases, leaving 7 bases between the germline ends. This CDR3 is built from 13 residues. The CDR3 DNA sequence: TGCGCCAGCAGCTTGGACGCGGTCGGGGAGCTGTTTTTT. Translation gives CASSLDAVGELFF.

At least ten counts were recorded for this clonotype. CDR3: CSARPSGPIYEQYF. The CDR3 DNA follows: TGCAGTGCCAGGCCATCGGGACCGATCTACGAGCAGTACTTC. This chain connects TRBV20-1 to TRBJ2-7, with D perhaps given as TRBD1 or TRBD2 (5 bases each). Germline V CDR1 and CDR2: DFQATT, SNEGSKA (reference sequence). Trimming shortened V by 6 bases and J by 3 bases, and 18 bases separated the two germline ends. The CDR3 consists of 14 residues.

This clonotype was picked up a small number of times. The V and J genes are TRBV4-2 and TRBJ1-5; no clear D gene. V was trimmed by 0 bases and J by 3 bases, leaving 9 bases between them. The CDR3 runs to 15 residues. Per germline, CDR1 LGHNA and CDR2 YNFKEQ. The CDR3 coding sequence is TGTGCCAGCAGCCAAGAGAACACGATCAATCAGCCCCAGCATTTT. Protein product: CASSQENTINQPQHF.

The chain links TRBV29-1 to TRBJ2-7; 9 bases fit TRBD1. The germline V gene has CDR1 SQVTM and CDR2 ANQGSEA. The J segment lost 4 bases and the V segment lost 6 bases, leaving 10 bases of the junction unmatched. The CDR3 spans 14 residues. Here the CDR3 reads CSVLGQGTGYEQYF. CDR3 bases: TGCAGCGTCCTCGGACAGGGGACGGGATACGAGCAGTACTTC.

In this sample, this clonotype turned up many times. The chain recombines TRBV24-1 with TRBJ1-5; D may be TRBD1 (6 bases). Germline V gene data show CDR1 as KGHDR and CDR2 as SFDVKD. V gave up 7 bases and J gave up 8 bases, with 14 bases separating them. The CDR3 is 13 amino acids. CDR3 amino acids: CATSDTGREPQHF. The CDR3 DNA reads as TGTGCCACCAGCGACACAGGGAGAGAGCCCCAGCATTTT.

This clonotype was counted ten times or more. The chain links TRBV5-4 to TRBJ1-6; no clear D gene. The germline V gene has CDR1 SGHNT and CDR2 YYREEE (reference sequence). The CDR3 spans 18 residues. V lost 2 bases and J lost 0, with 15 bases in between. The DNA for the CDR3 is TGTGCCAGCAGCTTCAAAGGACCCCTGAGCTCCTATAATTCACCCCTCCACTTT. Translated: CASSFKGPLSSYNSPLHF.

This clonotype has a count of ten or more. The J gene is TRBJ2-2, the V gene TRBV11-2; D is perhaps TRBD1 or TRBD2 (5 bases each). Trimming removed 6 bases from V and 5 bases from J, with 19 bases in between. The CDR3 runs to 16 residues. CDR1 SGHAT and CDR2 FQNNGV come from the germline V gene. The DNA for the CDR3 is TGTGCCAGCAGAAACCCCGGGACCCGTCCAACCGGGGAGCTGTTTTTT. Protein product: CASRNPGTRPTGELFF. Full variable domain (missing parts from reference TRBV11-2 and TRBJ2-2): EAGVAQSPRYKIIEKRQSVAFWCNPISGHATLYWYQQILGQGPKLLIQFQNNGVVDDSQLPKDRFSAERLKGVDSTLKIQPAKLEDSAVYLCASRNPGTRPTGELFFGEGSRLTVL.

This clonotype was found once. A single base separates this from a much larger clone, so it may be a read error. The V call is TRBV20-1, the J call TRBJ1-2; a possible D gene is TRBD1 (5 bases). Trimming removed 0 bases from V and 5 bases from J, with 13 bases in between. This CDR3 has 14 residues. Germline values: CDR1 DFQATT, CDR2 SNEGSKA (reference sequence). This CDR3 reads CSARDLGREYGYTF. CDR3 nucleotides: TGCAGTGCTAGAGATCTGGGCAGGGAATATGGCTACACCTTC.

The sample holds many counts of this clonotype. J is TRBJ1-4 and V is TRBV11-2, with 8 bases identical to TRBD1. The CDR3 runs to 17 residues. CDR1 and CDR2 from the germline V gene are SGHAT and FQNNGV. Unmatched junction bases numbered 16, after V lost 5 bases and J lost 8 bases. The CDR3 DNA reads TGTGCCAGCAGCCCCGACAGGGGCCCCGGCGCTGGGGAAAAACTGTTTTTT. This gives the protein CASSPDRGPGAGEKLFF. The full variable domain, its missing parts supplied by reference TRBV11-2 and TRBJ1-4, is EAGVAQSPRYKIIEKRQSVAFWCNPISGHATLYWYQQILGQGPKLLIQFQNNGVVDDSQLPKDRFSAERLKGVDSTLKIQPAKLEDSAVYLCASSPDRGPGAGEKLFFGSGTQLSVL.

The chain carries TRBV24-1 and TRBJ2-7; D is possibly TRBD1 (6 bases). V shed 2 bases and J shed 1 base, with 14 bases lying between them. The CDR3 has 16 amino acids. Germline values: CDR1 KGHDR, CDR2 SFDVKD. DNA for the CDR3: TGTGCCACCAGTGATTCCGCCGGGACAAAGTCCTACGAGCAGTACTTC. Its protein product is CATSDSAGTKSYEQYF.

The sample holds a few counts of this clonotype. J is TRBJ2-7 and V is TRBV20-1; D is possibly TRBD1 or TRBD2 (5 bases each). The CDR3 is 13 residues long. V shed 4 bases and J shed 2 bases, with 12 bases lying between them. Germline assignment: CDR1 DFQATT and CDR2 SNEGSKA (reference sequence). CDR3 loop: CSAIRDVAYEQYF. In nucleotides, the CDR3 is TGCAGTGCTATCCGGGACGTTGCCTACGAGCAGTACTTC.

A few counts support this clonotype. The chain links TRBV29-1 to TRBJ2-3, with TRBD1 matching 8 bases. From germline, CDR1 is SQVTM and CDR2 ANQGSEA. With V trimmed by 7 bases and J by 4 bases, 13 bases remained unmatched. The CDR3 consists of 15 residues. The CDR3: CSATLTTGAADTQYF. CDR3 in DNA: TGCAGCGCGACATTGACGACAGGGGCTGCAGATACGCAGTATTTT.

The table lists this clonotype with a few counts. This rearrangement joins TRBV20-1 to TRBJ2-1; tentatively, D is TRBD2 (6 bases). The V end was cut by 3 bases, the J end by 8 bases, with 14 bases between. This CDR3 region has 13 residues. CDR1 and CDR2 from the germline V gene are DFQATT and SNEGSKA (reference sequence). In DNA, the CDR3 is TGCAGTGCTAGGATGCCCTCGGGGGATGAGCAGTTCTTC. Protein: CSARMPSGDEQFF.

This clonotype was seen repeatedly, ten times or more. CDR3 amino acids: CATSGYSTGELFF. CDR3 sequence (DNA): TGTGCCACCAGTGGTTATAGCACCGGGGAGCTGTTTTTT. This rearrangement joins TRBV24-1 to TRBJ2-2; D gene unclear. This CDR3 contains 13 residues. Deletions cut 5 bases from V and 4 bases from J, with 7 bases between. The V gene's germline CDR1 is KGHDR and CDR2 SFDVKD.

This clonotype was counted many times. The chain combines TRBV7-8 with TRBJ2-2; 10 bases agree with TRBD1. The CDR3 runs 15 residues. V lost 2 bases and J lost 7; bases outside the gene matches: 4. Germline V gene data show CDR1 as SGHVS and CDR2 as FQNEAQ. The CDR3 DNA reads as TGTGCCAGCAGCTTACCGACAGGGGGCCACGGGGAGCTGTTTTTT. Its translation: CASSLPTGGHGELFF.

This clonotype was recorded at least ten times. V is TRBV4-2 and J is TRBJ1-2; the match to TRBD1 covers 8 bases. Trimming removed 3 bases from V and 4 bases from J; junction bases left unmatched: 16. The CDR3 has 18 residues. CDR1 LGHNA and CDR2 YNFKEQ come from the germline V gene. In DNA form, the CDR3 reads TGTGCCAGCAGCCACATCTTCCAGGGGGCGCGGGATACCTATGGCTACACCTTC. This codes for CASSHIFQGARDTYGYTF.

This clonotype was detected many times. The V and J genes are TRBV6-5 and TRBJ1-2; D uncertain. This CDR3 has 15 amino acids. Per the germline V gene, CDR1 is MNHEY and CDR2 is SVGAGI. V shed 7 bases and J shed 0 bases, with 15 bases lying between them. The CDR3 DNA reads as TGTGCCAGCAAACCCTCGGACGGCACTAACTATGGCTACACCTTC. This gives the protein CASKPSDGTNYGYTF.